These 8 T cell receptor beta chains originate from one sample sequenced in a study of T-cell reconstitution after alpha-beta-depleted transplantation in children. TCRbeta library construction was performed incorporating unique molecular identifiers. Each CDR3 protein gets one entry after TCRdb re-called the PCR reads with MiXCR. The sample holds about 640,000 distinct CDR3 sequences, 16% seen once. Sequences were derived from PBMCs from the stem cell graft donor, sampled from the stem cell graft. Every receptor here comes from a human donor who donated a stem cell graft to a child with acute myeloid leukemia.

This clonotype has only a few counts. The CDR3 nucleotides read TGTGCCACCAGCAGAGGAGGAGGTTTCGGACCCTACAATGAGCAGTTCTTC. It yields the protein CATSRGGGFGPYNEQFF. This chain uses TRBV15 with TRBJ2-1; D might be TRBD2 (5 bases). Germline CDR1 reads LNHNV; CDR2 reads YYDKDF (reference sequence). The V and J ends lost 1 base and 2 bases respectively, with 15 bases between them. This CDR3 spans 17 amino acids.

The gene calls are TRBV7-8 and TRBJ1-1; D not certain. The CDR3 covers 14 residues. CDR1 SGHVS and CDR2 FQNEAQ come from the germline V gene. Between the trimmed V and J ends, which lost 5 bases and 0 bases, there was a span of 10 bases. The CDR3, as DNA: TGTGCCAGCAGCCTTAATTTTCTGAACACTGAAGCTTTCTTT. Translation gives CASSLNFLNTEAFF.

This clonotype appeared many times. The chain is built from TRBV20-1 and TRBJ1-4; D gene unclear. From germline, CDR1 is DFQATT and CDR2 SNEGSKA (reference sequence). Trimming removed 6 bases from V and 2 bases from J, with 13 bases in between. The CDR3 runs 14 residues. CDR3 coding DNA: TGCAGTGCCGATCACGATAGTACTAATGAAAAACTGTTTTTT. The encoded protein is CSADHDSTNEKLFF.

There are many counts of this clonotype. The gene calls are TRBV20-1 and TRBJ1-3, with D maybe TRBD1 (6 bases). Looked up from germline, CDR1 is DFQATT and CDR2 is SNEGSKA (reference sequence). The V and J ends lost 0 bases and 1 base respectively, with 13 bases between them. The CDR3 runs 16 residues. The CDR3 DNA sequence: TGCAGTGCTAGAGATCTCAGGGGAACTTCTGGAAACACCATATATTTT. Its translation: CSARDLRGTSGNTIYF.

Ten or more counts support this clonotype. This chain uses TRBV29-1 with TRBJ2-3; 8 bases map to TRBD1. Per the germline V gene, CDR1 is SQVTM and CDR2 is ANQGSEA. This CDR3 has 13 residues. J was trimmed by 0 bases and V by 7 bases; bases with no gene match: 3. The CDR3 DNA follows: TGCAGCGCCCGACAGGGGAGCACAGATACGCAGTATTTT. Protein sequence: CSARQGSTDTQYF.

In this sample, this clonotype turned up many times. The chain recombines TRBV20-1 with TRBJ2-5; D may correspond to TRBD1 or TRBD2 (7 bases each). Germline V gene data show CDR1 as DFQATT and CDR2 as SNEGSKA (reference sequence). The V and J ends lost 1 base and 2 bases respectively, with 20 bases between them. The CDR3 contains 17 residues. This CDR3 reads CSARALQGGIRQETQYF. The CDR3 bases are TGCAGTGCTAGAGCCCTTCAGGGGGGGATTCGTCAAGAGACCCAGTACTTC.

This clonotype came up many times. This chain uses TRBV29-1 with TRBJ1-1; D gene unclear. V shed 0 bases and J shed 8 bases, with 16 bases lying between them. The V gene's germline CDR1 is SQVTM and CDR2 ANQGSEA. This CDR3 spans 14 amino acids. The CDR3, as DNA: TGCAGCGTTGAAGACACCATCCCAGTTGCCGAAGCTTTCTTT. Protein: CSVEDTIPVAEAFF.

This clonotype was detected many times. CDR3 amino acids: CSARDATRAGETQYF. The CDR3, as DNA: TGCAGTGCTAGAGATGCTACTCGGGCGGGAGAGACCCAGTACTTC. J is TRBJ2-5 and V is TRBV20-1, with D possibly TRBD2 on 5 matching bases. The ends were cut back, 0 bases at V and 4 bases at J, with 15 bases in the middle. Germline loops: CDR1 DFQATT, CDR2 SNEGSKA (reference sequence). The CDR3 is 15 amino acids.